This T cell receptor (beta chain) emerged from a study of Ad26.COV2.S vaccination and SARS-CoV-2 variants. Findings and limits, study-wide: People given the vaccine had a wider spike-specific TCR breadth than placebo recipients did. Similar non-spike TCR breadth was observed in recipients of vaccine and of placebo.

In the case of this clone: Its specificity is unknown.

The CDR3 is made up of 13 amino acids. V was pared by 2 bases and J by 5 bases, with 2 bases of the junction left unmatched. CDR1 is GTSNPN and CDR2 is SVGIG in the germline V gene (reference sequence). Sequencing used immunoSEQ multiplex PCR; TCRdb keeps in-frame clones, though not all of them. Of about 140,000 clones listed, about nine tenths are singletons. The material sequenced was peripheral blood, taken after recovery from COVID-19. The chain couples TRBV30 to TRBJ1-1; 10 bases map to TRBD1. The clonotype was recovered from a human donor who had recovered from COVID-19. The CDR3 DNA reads TGTGCCTGGAGTAGGGACAGGGGAACTGAAGCTTTCTTT. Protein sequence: CAWSRDRGTEAFF.